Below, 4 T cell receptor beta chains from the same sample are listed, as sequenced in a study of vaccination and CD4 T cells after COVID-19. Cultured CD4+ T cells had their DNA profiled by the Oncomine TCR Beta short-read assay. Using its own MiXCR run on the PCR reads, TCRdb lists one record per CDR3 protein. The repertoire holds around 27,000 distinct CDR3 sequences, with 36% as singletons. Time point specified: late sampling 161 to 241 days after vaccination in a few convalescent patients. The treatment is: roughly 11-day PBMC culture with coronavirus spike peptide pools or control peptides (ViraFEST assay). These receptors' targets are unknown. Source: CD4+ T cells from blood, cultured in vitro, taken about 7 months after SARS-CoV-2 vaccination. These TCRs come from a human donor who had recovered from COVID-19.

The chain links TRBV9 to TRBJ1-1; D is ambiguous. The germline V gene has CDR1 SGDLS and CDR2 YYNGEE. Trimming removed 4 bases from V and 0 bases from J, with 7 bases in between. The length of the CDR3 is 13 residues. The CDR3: CASSLQMNTEAFF. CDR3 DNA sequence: TGTGCCAGCAGCCTCCAGATGAACACTGAAGCTTTCTTT. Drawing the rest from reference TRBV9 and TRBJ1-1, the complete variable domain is DSGVTQTPKHLITATGQRVTLRCSPRSGDLSVYWYQQSLDQGLQFLIQYYNGEERAKGNILERFSAQQFPDLHSELNLSSLELGDSALYFCASSLQMNTEAFFGQGTRLTVV.

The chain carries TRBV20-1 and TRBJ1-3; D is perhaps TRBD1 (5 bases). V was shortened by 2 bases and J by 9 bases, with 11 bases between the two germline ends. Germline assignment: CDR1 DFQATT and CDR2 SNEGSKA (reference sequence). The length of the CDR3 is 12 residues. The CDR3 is CSARHPGGTIYF. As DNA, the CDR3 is TGCAGTGCTAGACACCCCGGGGGCACCATATATTTT.

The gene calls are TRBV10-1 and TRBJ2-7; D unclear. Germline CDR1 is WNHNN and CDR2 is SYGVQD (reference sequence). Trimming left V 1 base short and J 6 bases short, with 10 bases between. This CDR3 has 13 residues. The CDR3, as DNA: TGCGCCAGCAGTGAGTATCCCGGTGGCGAGCAGTACTTC. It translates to CASSEYPGGEQYF.

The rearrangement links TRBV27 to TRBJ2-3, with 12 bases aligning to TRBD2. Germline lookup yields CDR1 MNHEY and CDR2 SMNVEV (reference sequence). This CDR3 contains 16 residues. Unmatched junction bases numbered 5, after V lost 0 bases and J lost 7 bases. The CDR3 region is CASSLSLAGGRNTQYF. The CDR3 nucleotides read TGTGCCAGCAGTTTATCCCTAGCGGGAGGGAGAAATACGCAGTATTTT.